This passage covers 15 T cell receptor beta chains from one sample sequenced in a study of regulatory T cells in long-lasting Graves disease. Time point meaning: newly diagnosed GD, antithyroid drugs for less than 3 months. The authors made the TCR library using RNA they extracted from PBMCs. Combining iRepertoire HTBI primers with Arm-PCR of CDR3 regions, the authors built TCR beta libraries. From the multiplex PCR reads, TCRdb called clonotypes with MiXCR, one entry per CDR3 protein. Among 400,000 to 550,000 distinct CDR3 sequences, about a sixth were seen once, and the ten largest hold 23%. This same sample was also part of a study on T cells in Graves' hyperthyroidism and ophthalmopathy.

The sequencing used peripheral blood mononuclear cells (PBMCs), collected at new diagnosis, from a patient treated with antithyroid drugs. These receptors came from a woman between 18 and 30 years old with Graves disease.

J is TRBJ2-3 and V is TRBV2; D is unresolved. CDR3 size: 13 residues. In germline, CDR1 is SNHLY, CDR2 FYNNEI. V was trimmed by 2 bases and J by 9 bases, leaving 12 bases between them. The CDR3 here is CASSEWSRSTQYF. CDR3 DNA sequence: TGTGCCAGCAGTGAATGGTCCCGTAGCACGCAGTATTTT.

This clonotype appeared many times. The V call is TRBV29-1, the J call TRBJ2-1, with TRBD1 matching over 10 bases. The CDR3 extends over 14 amino acids. Trimming removed 3 bases from V and 8 bases from J; junction bases left unmatched: 7. CDR1 and CDR2 from the germline V gene are SQVTM and ANQGSEA. CDR3 sequence: CSVETGGAFDEQFF. The CDR3 coding sequence is TGCAGCGTTGAGACAGGGGGCGCGTTCGATGAGCAGTTCTTC.

This clonotype was recorded many times. The chain recombines TRBV29-1 with TRBJ2-5, with 9 bases aligning to TRBD1. This CDR3 has 12 residues. Germline CDR1 SQVTM, CDR2 ANQGSEA. V shed 6 bases and J 5 bases; nucleotides not matched to a gene: 4. The CDR3 region is CSVGTGIETQYF. The CDR3 DNA sequence: TGCAGCGTAGGGACAGGGATCGAGACCCAGTACTTC.

As for this clonotype: This may come from a read error, since a much larger clone is one base off. The rearrangement uses TRBV2 and TRBJ2-5; D unclear. The CDR3 loop spans 14 amino acids. Germline V CDR1 and CDR2: SNHLY, FYNNEI. Trimming removed 4 bases from V and 2 bases from J, with 11 bases in between. CDR3 residues: CASSGPNRQETQYF. The CDR3 DNA reads TGTGCCAGCAGTGGTCCGAACAGACAAGAGACCCAGTACTTC.

The genes are TRBV4-1 and TRBJ2-5; TRBD2 might be the D (5 bases). The V gene's germline CDR1 is MGHRA and CDR2 YSYEKL. The CDR3 has 19 amino acids. Trimming shortened V by 1 base and J by 2 bases, and 23 bases separated the two germline ends. CDR3 sequence: CASSQGSFGVQRAQETQYF. CDR3 DNA: TGCGCCAGCAGCCAAGGGTCCTTCGGGGTTCAGCGAGCACAAGAGACCCAGTACTTC.

The chain is built from TRBV10-2 and TRBJ2-7; 10 nucleotides line up with TRBD2. This CDR3 has 14 amino acids. From germline, CDR1 is WSHSY and CDR2 SAAADI. V gave up 4 bases and J gave up 2 bases; unmatched junction bases: 2. The CDR3 is CASSGSGRPYEQYF. CDR3 DNA: TGCGCCAGCAGTGGTAGCGGGAGGCCCTACGAGCAGTACTTC.

The chain uses TRBV29-1 and TRBJ2-7, with D uncertain. Trimming took off 1 base at V and 5 bases at J, with 12 bases between the two ends. The V gene's germline CDR1 is SQVTM and CDR2 ANQGSEA. This CDR3 is built from 13 residues. CDR3 protein: CSVEVRNAHEQYF. CDR3 DNA: TGCAGCGTTGAAGTGAGGAACGCCCACGAGCAGTACTTC.

This chain connects TRBV3-1 to TRBJ1-2; D is unclear. The CDR3 has 12 amino acids. Trimming took off 0 bases at V and 7 bases at J, with 6 bases between the two ends. Per the germline V gene, CDR1 is LGHDT and CDR2 is YNNKEL (reference sequence). The DNA for the CDR3 is TGTGCCAGCAGCCAAGAGTCAGGTGGCTACACCTTC. Amino acid sequence: CASSQESGGYTF.

The chain joins TRBV7-2 to TRBJ2-4; D tentatively fits TRBD1 or TRBD2 (5 bases each). The CDR3 loop spans 15 amino acids. Germline assignment: CDR1 SGHTA and CDR2 FQGNSA. The ends were cut back, 3 bases at V and 2 bases at J, with 11 bases in the middle. CDR3 DNA: TGTGCCAGCAGCTTTTCCTGGGGGACCAAAAACATTCAGTACTTC. Translated: CASSFSWGTKNIQYF. Variable domain in full (rest from reference TRBV7-2 and TRBJ2-4): GAGVSQSPSNKVTEKGKDVELRCDPISGHTALYWYRQSLGQGLEFLIYFQGNSAPDKSGLPSDRFSAERTGGSVSTLTIQRTQQEDSAVYLCASSFSWGTKNIQYFGAGTRLSVL.

Notes on this clonotype: The likely explanation is a read error, given a far larger clone one base away. The rearrangement links TRBV7-9 to TRBJ2-3; 16 bases fit TRBD2. J lost 4 bases, V lost 6 bases, and 1 base had no gene match. Germline assignment: CDR1 SEHNR and CDR2 FQNEAQ (reference sequence). CDR3 length: 15 residues. The CDR3 region is CASRGLAGGADTQYF. CDR3 nucleotides: TGTGCCAGCAGGGGACTAGCGGGAGGGGCAGATACGCAGTATTTT.

This clonotype occurred many times. This chain joins TRBV7-3 and TRBJ2-3; 11 nucleotides line up with TRBD2. The CDR3 spans 16 residues. The germline CDR1 and CDR2 sequences are SGHTA and FQGTGA. With V trimmed by 2 bases and J by 1 base, 2 bases remained unmatched. The CDR3 loop reads CASSLLLAGGTDTQYF. The CDR3 nucleotides are TGTGCCAGCAGCTTACTACTAGCGGGAGGCACAGATACGCAGTATTTT.

The chain links TRBV2 to TRBJ2-3, with TRBD1 matching over 7 bases. Germline trimming cut 6 bases from V and 2 bases from J; bases unmatched to any gene: 8. Germline loops: CDR1 SNHLY, CDR2 FYNNEI. This CDR3 spans 15 amino acids. CDR3 loop: CASRVDRVNTDTQYF. The CDR3 DNA is TGTGCCAGCAGAGTTGACAGGGTAAACACAGATACGCAGTATTTT.

The chain is built from TRBV2 and TRBJ2-5; perhaps TRBD1 as D (6 bases). The CDR3 has 14 amino acids. Between the trimmed V and J ends, which lost 4 bases and 0 bases, there was a span of 9 bases. Germline V lookup: CDR1 SNHLY, CDR2 FYNNEI. The CDR3 is CASSGTVNQETQYF. CDR3 bases: TGTGCCAGCAGTGGGACAGTAAACCAAGAGACCCAGTACTTC.

This clonotype was counted at least ten times. V and J are TRBV10-1 and TRBJ2-1, with D possibly matching TRBD2 (5 bases). CDR3 size: 14 residues. Germline assignment: CDR1 WNHNN and CDR2 SYGVQD (reference sequence). V gave up 3 bases and J gave up 7 bases, with 13 bases separating them. The CDR3 DNA follows: TGCGCCAGCAGTGATCTCCCACCGGGGAATGAGCAGTTCTTC. Its protein product is CASSDLPPGNEQFF.

This clonotype was observed a few times. The rearrangement uses TRBV28 and TRBJ2-1; D unclear. This CDR3 has 16 residues. Germline V gene lookup returns CDR1 MDHEN and CDR2 SYDVKM. V was cut by 3 bases and J by 2 bases, with 14 bases left in between. The CDR3 is CASSFRPNPTYNEQFF. The CDR3 DNA is TGTGCCAGCAGTTTTCGTCCCAACCCTACCTACAATGAGCAGTTCTTC.